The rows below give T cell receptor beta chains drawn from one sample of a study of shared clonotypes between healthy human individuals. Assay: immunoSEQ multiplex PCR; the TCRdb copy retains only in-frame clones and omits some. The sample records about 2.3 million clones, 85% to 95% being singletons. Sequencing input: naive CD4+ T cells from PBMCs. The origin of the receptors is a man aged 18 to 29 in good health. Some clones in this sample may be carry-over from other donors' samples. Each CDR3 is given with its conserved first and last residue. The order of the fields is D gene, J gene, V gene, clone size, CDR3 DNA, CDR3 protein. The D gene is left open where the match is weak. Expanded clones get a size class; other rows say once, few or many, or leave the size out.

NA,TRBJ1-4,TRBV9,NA,TGTGCCAGCAGCCCCGGAAGCAGGGTAGGGGCAACTAATGAAAAACTGTTTTTT,CASSPGSRVGATNEKLFF
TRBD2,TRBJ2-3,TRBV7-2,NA,TGTGCCAGCAGCGTGGGGATAGCGGGTACATCGGTGGATACGCAGTATTTT,CASSVGIAGTSVDTQYF
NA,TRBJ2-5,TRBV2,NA,TGTGCCAGCAGTGGAGGGTTCGGGAGTACAACAGAGACCCAGTACTTC,CASSGGFGSTTETQYF
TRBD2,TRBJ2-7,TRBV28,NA,TGTGCCAGTTTTAGCGGGAGGAACTACGAGCAGTACTTC,CASFSGRNYEQYF
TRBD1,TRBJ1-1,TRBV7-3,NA,TGTGCCAGCAGCGCCCAAGGGACAGACACTGAAGCTTTCTTT,CASSAQGTDTEAFF
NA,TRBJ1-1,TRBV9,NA,TGTGCCAGCAGCGTAAACAGCAGGAACACTGAAGCTTTCTTT,CASSVNSRNTEAFF
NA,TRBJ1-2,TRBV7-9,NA,TGTGCCAGCAGCCACGAGAACTATGGCTACACCTTC,CASSHENYGYTF
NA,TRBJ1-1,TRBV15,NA,TGTGCCACCAGCAGAACCGGACGCGAAAACACTGAAGCTTTCTTT,CATSRTGRENTEAFF
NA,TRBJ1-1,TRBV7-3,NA,TGTGCCAGCAGCTTAACGTCGGGCTCCAATACGGTCACTGAAGCTTTCTTT,CASSLTSGSNTVTEAFF
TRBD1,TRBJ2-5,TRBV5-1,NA,TGCGCCAGCAGCTTTCGGAACCGGGGACAGCAAGAGACCCAGTACTTC,CASSFRNRGQQETQYF
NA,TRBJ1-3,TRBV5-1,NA,TGCGCCAGCAGCTTGGGAGGAAGCTCTGGAAACACCATATATTTT,CASSLGGSSGNTIYF
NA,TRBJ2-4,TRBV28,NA,TGTGCCAGCACCCCGGGAGCCGCCCAAGCCAAAAACATTCAGTACTTC,CASTPGAAQAKNIQYF
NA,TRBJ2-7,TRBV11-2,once,TGTGCCAGCAGCTCCATTAGGGGAGGTCGGTTTTCCTACGAGCAGTACTTC,CASSSIRGGRFSYEQYF
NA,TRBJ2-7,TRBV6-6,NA,TGTGCCAGCAGTTACGACAGCCTCTACGAGCAGTACTTC,CASSYDSLYEQYF
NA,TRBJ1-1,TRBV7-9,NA,TGTGCCAGCAGCTTAGTCCAGGGGATGAACACTGAAGCTTTCTTT,CASSLVQGMNTEAFF
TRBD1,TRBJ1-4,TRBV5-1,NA,TGCGCCAGCAGCGGCCGGGACAGTCTTAATGAAAAACTGTTTTTT,CASSGRDSLNEKLFF
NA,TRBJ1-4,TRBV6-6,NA,TGTGCCAACAGCAGGAGGGGAGATGAAAAACTGTTTTTT,CANSRRGDEKLFF
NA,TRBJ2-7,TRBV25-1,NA,TGTGCCAGCAGCAGGGGTTACGAGCAGTACTTC,CASSRGYEQYF
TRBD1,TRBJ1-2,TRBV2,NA,TGTGCCAGCAGTGAAAACAGGGGCTATGGCTACACCTTC,CASSENRGYGYTF
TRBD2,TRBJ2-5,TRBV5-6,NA,TGTGCCAGCAGCCCTGTAGCGGGAGGGCCCCCAGAGACCCAGTACTTC,CASSPVAGGPPETQYF
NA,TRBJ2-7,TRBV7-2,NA,TGTGCCAGCAGCTTAGGGGGGCAGGGGATCATTTACGAGCAGTACTTC,CASSLGGQGIIYEQYF
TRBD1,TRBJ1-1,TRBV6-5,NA,TGTGCCAGCAGTTACTCGGGGACAGCTTCCACTGAAGCTTTCTTT,CASSYSGTASTEAFF
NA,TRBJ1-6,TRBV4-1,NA,TGCGCCAGCAGCCAACTGCCAGGGCACCATTCACCCCTCCACTTT,CASSQLPGHHSPLHF
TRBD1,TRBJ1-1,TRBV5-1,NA,TGCGCCAGCAGCGACAGGACAGGGGGCGACCCTGAAGCTTTCTTT,CASSDRTGGDPEAFF
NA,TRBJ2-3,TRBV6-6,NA,TGTGCCAGCGGTACAGGGTTTGGAGATACGCAGTATTTT,CASGTGFGDTQYF
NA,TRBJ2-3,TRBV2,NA,TGTGCCAGCAGTCTGGGGCCCGCCGCTATCCATACGCAGTATTTT,CASSLGPAAIHTQYF
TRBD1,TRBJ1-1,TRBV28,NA,TGTGCCAGCAGTTCCCTGGGACAGCGGACTGAAGCTTTCTTT,CASSSLGQRTEAFF
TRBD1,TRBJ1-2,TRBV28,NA,TGTGCCAGCAGCTACCGGGACAGGGGGCGTCATGGCTACACCTTC,CASSYRDRGRHGYTF